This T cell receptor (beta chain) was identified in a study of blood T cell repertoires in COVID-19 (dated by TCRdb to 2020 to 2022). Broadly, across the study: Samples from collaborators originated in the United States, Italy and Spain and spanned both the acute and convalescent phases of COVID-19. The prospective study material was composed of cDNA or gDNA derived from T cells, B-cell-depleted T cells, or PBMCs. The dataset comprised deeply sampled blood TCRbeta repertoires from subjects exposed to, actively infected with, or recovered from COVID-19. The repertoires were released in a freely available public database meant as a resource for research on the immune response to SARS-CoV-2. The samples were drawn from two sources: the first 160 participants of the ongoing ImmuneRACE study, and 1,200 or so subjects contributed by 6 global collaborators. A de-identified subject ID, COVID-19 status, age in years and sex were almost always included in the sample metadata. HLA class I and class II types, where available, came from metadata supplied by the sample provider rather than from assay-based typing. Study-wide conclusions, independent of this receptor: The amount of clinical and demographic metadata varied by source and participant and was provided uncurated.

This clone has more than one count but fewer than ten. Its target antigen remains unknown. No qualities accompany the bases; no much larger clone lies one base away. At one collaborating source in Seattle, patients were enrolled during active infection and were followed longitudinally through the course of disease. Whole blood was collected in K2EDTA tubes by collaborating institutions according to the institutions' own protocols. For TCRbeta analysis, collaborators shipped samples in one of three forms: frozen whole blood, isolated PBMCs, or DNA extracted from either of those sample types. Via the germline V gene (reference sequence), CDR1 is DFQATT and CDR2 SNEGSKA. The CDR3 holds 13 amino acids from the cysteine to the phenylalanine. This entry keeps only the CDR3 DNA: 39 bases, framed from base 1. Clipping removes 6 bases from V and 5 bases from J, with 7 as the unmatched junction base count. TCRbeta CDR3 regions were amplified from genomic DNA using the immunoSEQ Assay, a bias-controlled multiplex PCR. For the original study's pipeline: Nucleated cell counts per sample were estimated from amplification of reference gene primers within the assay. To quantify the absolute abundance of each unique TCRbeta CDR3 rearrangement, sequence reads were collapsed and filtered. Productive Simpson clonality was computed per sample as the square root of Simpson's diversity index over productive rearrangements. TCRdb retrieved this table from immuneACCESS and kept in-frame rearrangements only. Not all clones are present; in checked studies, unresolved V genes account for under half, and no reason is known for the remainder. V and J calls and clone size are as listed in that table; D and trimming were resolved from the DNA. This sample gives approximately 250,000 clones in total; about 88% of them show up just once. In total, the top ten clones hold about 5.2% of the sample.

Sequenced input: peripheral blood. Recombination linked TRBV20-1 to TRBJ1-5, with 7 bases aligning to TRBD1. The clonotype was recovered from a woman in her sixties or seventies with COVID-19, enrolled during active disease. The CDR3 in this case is CSASRQGDQPQHF. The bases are TGCAGTGCGAGTCGACAGGGAGATCAGCCCCAGCATTTT.